The subject of this entry is one TCR beta chain. The table lists this clonotype with many counts. It has no known antigen specificity. The record has no base qualities; no much larger clone is one base away. The treatment or condition label, as the study defines it: live attenuated yellow fever vaccine strain. PBMCs were isolated from peripheral blood using a standard Ficoll-Paque protocol. Dynabeads CD4 and CD8 positive selection kits were used to isolate the CD4 and CD8 T-cell fractions. TriZol was used to extract RNA from bulk PBMCs, from CD4 and CD8 fractions, and from dextramer-positive and dextramer-negative fractions. Including the terminal cysteine and phenylalanine, the CDR3 comprises 12 residues. Just CDR3 DNA is preserved here, 36 bases in frame from base 1. V is shortened by 2 bases, J by 5 bases, and the region joining them spans 6 bases. TCR cDNA was made using 5'RACE template switching, a step that added a universal primer site and unique molecular identifiers. cDNA synthesis was primed from both the TCR alpha and TCR beta constant segments. Library amplification involved two PCR steps, and the second step added sample barcodes and sequencing adapters. Sequencing of libraries was performed on Illumina HiSeq 2500 (2x100 bp) or NovaSeq (2x150 bp). The study's processing was this. MIGEC was used to demultiplex reads and collapse the reads into UMI consensus sequences, and MiXCR was used for V(D)J alignment. Vaccine-responding clonotypes were defined with edgeR using replicate PBMC samples, requiring FDR below 0.01 and a log2 fold change above 5 up to day 15. CD4 or CD8 identity was assigned to each bulk clonotype according to whether the clonotype was present at higher abundance in the sequenced CD4 repertoire or the sequenced CD8 repertoire. Using fastp at Q25 and MiXCR, TCRdb reprocessed the public reads and kept productive beta chains. Every CDR3 protein is listed once, alongside the most common genes and DNA of its rows. The V and J calls were not made by the authors but by TCRdb's processing. Counted in this sample were 78,000 or so distinct CDR3 sequences; approximately 7.3% of them appeared once. Jointly, the top ten make up roughly 30% of the sample.

The entry originates in a study of T cells after yellow fever vaccination (dated by TCRdb to between 2018 and 2020). For context, the study as a whole: Libraries from fractions with low cell numbers were prepared with the SMART-Seq v4 Ultra Low Input RNA kit. To follow T-cell clones before and after both primary and booster YFV17D yellow fever vaccination, bulk TCR alpha and beta repertoires underwent longitudinal sequencing. The cohort comprised two healthy male donors, one aged 18 to 30 and one aged 30 to 40 years. Bulk PBMC replicates and cell subsets were isolated from blood drawn at multiple timepoints before and after both primary and secondary immunization. General conclusions and limits of the study: Most clones expanded after primary vaccination were re-detected after the booster (almost 98% of CD4 and roughly 85% of CD8), suggesting broad memory maintenance. Because abundant contaminating clonotypes from the bulk population could be contained in FACS-sorted repertoires, computational filtering was required. The study included only a couple of donors, which limits how far the findings can be generalized. The secondary T-cell response was weaker than the primary response but faster, peaking on day 5 instead of day 15. A small share of clonotypes was detected in both CD4 and CD8 compartments, with the overlap likely arising from convergent recombination.

The origin of this receptor is a man aged 18 to 29 who received the YFV17D yellow fever vaccine. Recombination connected TRBV12-3 or TRBV12-4 to TRBJ1-2; no confident D gene assignment can be made. Sequencing used CD8+ T cells sorted from PBMCs, obtained 10 days after the first yellow fever vaccination. The DNA sequence reads TGTGCCAGCAGTTTAACCACATATGGCTACACCTTC. It translates to CASSLTTYGYTF.